This T cell receptor beta chain was captured by sequencing in a study of early T cells in non-severe SARS-CoV-2 infection. Study summary: Sequencing targeted bulk RNA from unsorted whole blood, leaving chains unpaired.

Study-level points and caveats: VDJdb-based annotation leaned toward anti-spike CD8 responses and missed private and CD4 specificities.

Note on this clonotype: Its cognate antigen is unknown.

From germline, CDR1 is SGHVS and CDR2 FQNEAQ. This CDR3 is 13 amino acids long. Between the trimmed V and J ends, which lost 5 bases and 3 bases, there was a span of 11 bases. Tagging with unique molecular identifiers was applied to individual cDNA molecules. One entry per CDR3 protein results from TCRdb running MiXCR on the 5' RACE reads. The sample yields fewer than 20,000 distinct CDR3 sequences, under 6.5% seen once. This clonotype was sampled from an adult who was a healthcare worker with PCR-confirmed SARS-CoV-2 infection or an uninfected control (not recorded which). The V gene is TRBV7-8, the J gene TRBJ2-7; D unclear. What was sequenced was whole blood. CDR3 in amino acids: CASSRLDGYEQYF. The CDR3, as DNA: TGTGCCAGCAGCCGACTGGACGGCTACGAGCAGTACTTC.